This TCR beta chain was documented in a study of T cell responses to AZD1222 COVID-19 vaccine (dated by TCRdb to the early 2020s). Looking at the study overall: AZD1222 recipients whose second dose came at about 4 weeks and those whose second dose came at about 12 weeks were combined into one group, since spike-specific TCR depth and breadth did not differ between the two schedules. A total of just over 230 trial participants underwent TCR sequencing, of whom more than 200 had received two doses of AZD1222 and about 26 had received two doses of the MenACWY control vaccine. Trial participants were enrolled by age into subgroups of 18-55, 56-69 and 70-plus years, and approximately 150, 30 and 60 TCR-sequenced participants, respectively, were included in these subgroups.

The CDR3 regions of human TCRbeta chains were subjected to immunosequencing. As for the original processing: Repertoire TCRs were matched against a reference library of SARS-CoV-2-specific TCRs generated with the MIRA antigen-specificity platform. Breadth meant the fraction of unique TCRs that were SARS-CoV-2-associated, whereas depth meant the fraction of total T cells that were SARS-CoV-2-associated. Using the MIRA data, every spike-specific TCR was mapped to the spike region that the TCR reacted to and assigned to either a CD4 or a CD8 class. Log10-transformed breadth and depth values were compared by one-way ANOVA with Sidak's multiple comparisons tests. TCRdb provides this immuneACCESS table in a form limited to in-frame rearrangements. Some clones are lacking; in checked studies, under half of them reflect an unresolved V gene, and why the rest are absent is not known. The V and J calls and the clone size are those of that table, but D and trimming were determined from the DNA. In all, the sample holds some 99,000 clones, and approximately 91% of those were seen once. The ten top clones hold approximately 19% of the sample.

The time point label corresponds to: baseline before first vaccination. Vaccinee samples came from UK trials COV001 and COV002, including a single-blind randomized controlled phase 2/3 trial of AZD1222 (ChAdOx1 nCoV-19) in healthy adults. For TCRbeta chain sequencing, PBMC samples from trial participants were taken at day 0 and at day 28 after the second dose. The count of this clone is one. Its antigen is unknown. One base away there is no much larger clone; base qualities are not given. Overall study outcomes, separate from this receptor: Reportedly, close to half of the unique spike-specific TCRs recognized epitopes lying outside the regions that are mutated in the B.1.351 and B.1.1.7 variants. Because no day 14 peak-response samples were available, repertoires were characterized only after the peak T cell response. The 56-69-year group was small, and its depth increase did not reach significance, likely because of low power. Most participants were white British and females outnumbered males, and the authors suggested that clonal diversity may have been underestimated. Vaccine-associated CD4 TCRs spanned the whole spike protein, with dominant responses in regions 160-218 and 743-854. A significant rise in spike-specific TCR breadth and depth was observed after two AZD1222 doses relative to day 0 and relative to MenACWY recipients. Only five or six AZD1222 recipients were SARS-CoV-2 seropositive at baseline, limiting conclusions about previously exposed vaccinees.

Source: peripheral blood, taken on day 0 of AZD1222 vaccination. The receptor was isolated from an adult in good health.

The DNA sequence follows: TGTGCCAGTAGTTCCCCAGGGGGGCGGGATACGCAGTATTTT. Its amino acids are CASSSPGGRDTQYF. Rearrangement joined TRBV19 to TRBJ2-3; TRBD1 is perhaps the D gene, given 7 matching bases. V is pared back by 5 bases and J by 6 bases, with 15 bases lying between the germline termini. CDR3 length: 14 amino acids, cysteine to phenylalanine. Solely the CDR3 DNA is kept, with 42 bases framed from the first base. The germline V gene (reference sequence) gives CDR1 as LNHDA and CDR2 as SQIVND.